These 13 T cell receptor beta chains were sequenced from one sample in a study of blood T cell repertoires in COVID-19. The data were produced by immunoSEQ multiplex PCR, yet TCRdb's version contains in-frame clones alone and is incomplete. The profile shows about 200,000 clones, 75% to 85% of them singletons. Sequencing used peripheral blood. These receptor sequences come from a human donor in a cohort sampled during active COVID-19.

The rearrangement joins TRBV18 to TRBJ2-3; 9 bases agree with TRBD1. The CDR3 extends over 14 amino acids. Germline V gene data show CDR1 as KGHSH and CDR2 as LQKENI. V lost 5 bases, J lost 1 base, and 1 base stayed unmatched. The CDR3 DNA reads TGTGCCAGCTCAAGGGACAGGGGCACAGATACGCAGTATTTT. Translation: CASSRDRGTDTQYF. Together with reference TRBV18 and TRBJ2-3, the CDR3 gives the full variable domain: NAGVMQNPRHLVRRRGQEARLRCSPMKGHSHVYWYRQLPEEGLKFMVYLQKENIIDESGMPKERFSAEFPKEGPSILRIQQVVRGDSAAYFCASSRDRGTDTQYFGPGTRLTVL.

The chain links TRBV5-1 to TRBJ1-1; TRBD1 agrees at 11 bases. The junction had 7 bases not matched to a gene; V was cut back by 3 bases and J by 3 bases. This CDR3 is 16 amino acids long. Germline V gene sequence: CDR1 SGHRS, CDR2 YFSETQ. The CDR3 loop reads CASSSRGQGAHTEAFF. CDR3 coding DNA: TGCGCCAGCAGCTCCCGAGGACAGGGGGCCCACACTGAAGCTTTCTTT.

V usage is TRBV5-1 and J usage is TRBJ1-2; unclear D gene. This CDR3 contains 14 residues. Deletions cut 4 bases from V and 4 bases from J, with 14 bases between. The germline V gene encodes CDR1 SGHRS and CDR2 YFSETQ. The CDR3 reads CASSPIGELYGYTF. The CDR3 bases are TGCGCCAGCAGCCCCATTGGGGAGCTCTATGGCTACACCTTC.

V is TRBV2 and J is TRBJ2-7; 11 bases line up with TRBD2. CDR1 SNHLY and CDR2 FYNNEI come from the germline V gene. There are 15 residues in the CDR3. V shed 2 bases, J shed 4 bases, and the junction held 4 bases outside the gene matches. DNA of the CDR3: TGTGCCAGCAGTGAACCGGGACTAGCGGATTACGAGCAGTACTTC. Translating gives CASSEPGLADYEQYF.

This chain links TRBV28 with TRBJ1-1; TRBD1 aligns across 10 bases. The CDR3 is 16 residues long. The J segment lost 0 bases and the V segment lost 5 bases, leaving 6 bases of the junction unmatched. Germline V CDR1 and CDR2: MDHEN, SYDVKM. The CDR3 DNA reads TGTGCCAGCAGTGGACAGGGGGTCTTCATGAACACTGAAGCTTTCTTT. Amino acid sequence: CASSGQGVFMNTEAFF.

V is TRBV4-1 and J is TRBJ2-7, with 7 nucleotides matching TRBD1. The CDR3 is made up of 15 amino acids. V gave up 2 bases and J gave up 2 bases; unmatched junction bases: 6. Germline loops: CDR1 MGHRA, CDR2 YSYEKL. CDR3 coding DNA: TGCGCCAGCAGCCAACACAGGGGATCGGCCTACGAGCAGTACTTC. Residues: CASSQHRGSAYEQYF.

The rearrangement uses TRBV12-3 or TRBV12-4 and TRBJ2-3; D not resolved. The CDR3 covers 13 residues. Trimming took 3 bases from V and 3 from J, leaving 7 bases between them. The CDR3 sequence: CASSFVPTDTQYF. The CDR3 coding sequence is TGTGCCAGCAGTTTCGTCCCGACAGATACGCAGTATTTT.

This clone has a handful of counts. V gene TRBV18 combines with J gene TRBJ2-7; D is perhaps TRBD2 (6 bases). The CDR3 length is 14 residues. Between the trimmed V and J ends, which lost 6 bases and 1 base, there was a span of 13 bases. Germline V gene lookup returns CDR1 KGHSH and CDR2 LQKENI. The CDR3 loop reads CASSPDRGSYEQYF. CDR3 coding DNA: TGTGCCAGCTCCCCGGACCGGGGGTCCTACGAGCAGTACTTC.

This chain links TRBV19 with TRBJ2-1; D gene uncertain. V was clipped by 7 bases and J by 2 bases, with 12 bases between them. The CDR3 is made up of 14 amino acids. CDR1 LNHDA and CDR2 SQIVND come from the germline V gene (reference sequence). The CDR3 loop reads CASTSLATYNEQFF. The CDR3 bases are TGTGCCAGTACCTCGCTCGCGACCTACAATGAGCAGTTCTTC.

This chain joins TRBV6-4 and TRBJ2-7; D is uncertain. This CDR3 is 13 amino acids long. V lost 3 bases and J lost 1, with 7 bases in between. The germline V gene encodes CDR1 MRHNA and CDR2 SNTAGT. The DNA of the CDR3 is TGTGCCAGCAGTGAACGAGCATCCTACGAGCAGTACTTC. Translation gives CASSERASYEQYF.

DNA for the CDR3: TGTGCTAGTGGTTTAGCACTAGCGGGAGCGGGCAATGAGCAGTTCTTC. Translating gives CASGLALAGAGNEQFF. This chain uses TRBV12-5 with TRBJ2-1; 11 bases map to TRBD2. CDR1 and CDR2 from the germline V gene are LGHNT and FRNRAP. The CDR3 is 16 residues long. J was trimmed by 6 bases and V by 3 bases; bases with no gene match: 7.

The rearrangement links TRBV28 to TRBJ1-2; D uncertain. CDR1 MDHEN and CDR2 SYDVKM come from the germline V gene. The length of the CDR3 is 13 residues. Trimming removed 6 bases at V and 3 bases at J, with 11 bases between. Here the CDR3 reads CASSPRPYYGYTF. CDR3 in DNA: TGTGCCAGCAGCCCGCGTCCCTACTATGGCTACACCTTC.

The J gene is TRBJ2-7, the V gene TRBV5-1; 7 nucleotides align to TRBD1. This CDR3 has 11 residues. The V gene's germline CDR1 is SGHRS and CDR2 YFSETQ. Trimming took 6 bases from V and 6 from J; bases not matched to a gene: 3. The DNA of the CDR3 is TGCGCCAGCATGTCAGGGGGCGAGCAGTACTTC. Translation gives CASMSGGEQYF.